These 9 T cell receptor beta chains came from one sample sequenced in a study of T cell responses to AZD1222 COVID-19 vaccine. Clones were read by immunoSEQ multiplex PCR, and TCRdb kept only the in-frame ones, dropping some. The sample holds roughly 200,000 clones, about nine tenths seen once. The material was peripheral blood, obtained 28 days after the second AZD1222 dose. The receptors were sampled from an adult who received the AZD1222 COVID-19 vaccine.

The chain links TRBV6-5 to TRBJ1-2, with D possibly being TRBD1 (5 bases). The germline gives CDR1 MNHEY, CDR2 SVGAGI. The CDR3 length is 12 residues. The germline V and J ends were trimmed by 5 bases and 6 bases, with 10 bases remaining between them. The CDR3 DNA is TGTGCCAGCAGTCCAGACAGACATGGCTACACCTTC. Its translation: CASSPDRHGYTF.

The chain is built from TRBV19 and TRBJ1-5, with D possibly TRBD1 on 6 matching bases. Between the trimmed V and J ends, which lost 6 bases and 2 bases, there was a span of 17 bases. The germline V gene encodes CDR1 LNHDA and CDR2 SQIVND (reference sequence). The CDR3 loop spans 16 amino acids. CDR3 DNA sequence: TGTGCCAGTAGCCAGACGACAGGTGTTGGCAATCAGCCCCAGCATTTT. It translates to CASSQTTGVGNQPQHF.

This chain uses TRBV7-3 with TRBJ2-1; D tentatively fits TRBD1 or TRBD2 (5 bases each). Germline V gene lookup returns CDR1 SGHTA and CDR2 FQGTGA. Between the trimmed V and J ends, which lost 3 bases and 7 bases, there was a span of 16 bases. This CDR3 has 15 residues. The CDR3 region is CASSFRERGLNEQFF. Written as DNA, the CDR3 is TGTGCCAGCAGCTTCAGGGAGAGGGGTTTGAATGAGCAGTTCTTC.

The chain combines TRBV24-1 with TRBJ2-3; D not certain. Germline values: CDR1 KGHDR, CDR2 SFDVKD. V was pared by 4 bases and J by 0 bases, with 13 bases between. The CDR3 consists of 16 residues. CDR3 in amino acids: CATSELDVLSTDTQYF. Written as DNA, the CDR3 is TGTGCCACCAGTGAGTTGGACGTCCTAAGCACAGATACGCAGTATTTT.

This chain joins TRBV3-1 (or the pseudogene TRBV3-2) and TRBJ2-5; 10 bases align to TRBD2. Looked up from germline, CDR1 is LGHDT and CDR2 is YNNKEL (reference sequence). The CDR3 extends over 15 amino acids. J was trimmed by 5 bases and V by 2 bases; bases with no gene match: 5. The CDR3 region is CASSQRLAGQETQYF. CDR3 DNA sequence: TGTGCCAGCAGCCAACGACTAGCGGGCCAGGAGACCCAGTACTTC.

The chain's CDR3 is CASSPGQALNTYEQYF. In DNA, the CDR3 is TGTGCCAGCAGTCCCGGGCAGGCCCTAAATACCTACGAGCAGTACTTC. This rearrangement joins TRBV27 to TRBJ2-7, with unresolved D. Germline V gene lookup returns CDR1 MNHEY and CDR2 SMNVEV (reference sequence). Trimming stripped 5 bases from V and 2 bases from J, with 19 bases between. CDR3 length equals 16 residues.

The genes are TRBV19 and TRBJ1-4; D not certain. The CDR3 sequence is 17 residues long. The germline V gene has CDR1 LNHDA and CDR2 SQIVND (reference sequence). With 4 bases removed from V and 0 bases from J, the gap between germline ends came to 15 bases. CDR3 sequence: CASSKGKRKTTNEKLFF. The CDR3 bases are TGTGCCAGTAGTAAAGGGAAGCGGAAGACAACTAATGAAAAACTGTTTTTT.

V usage is TRBV19 and J usage is TRBJ2-2; D is ambiguous. Germline values: CDR1 LNHDA, CDR2 SQIVND (reference sequence). This CDR3 is 14 amino acids long. The germline V and J ends were trimmed by 6 bases and 0 bases, with 8 bases remaining between them. This CDR3 is CASSWSSNTGELFF. DNA for the CDR3: TGTGCCAGTAGCTGGAGCTCGAACACCGGGGAGCTGTTTTTT.

As regards this clone: Other DNA sequences in the sample encode the same CDR3. The CDR3 sequence: CASSLRAGGEKLFF. The CDR3 DNA reads as TGTGCCAGCAGCTTGAGGGCTGGGGGTGAAAAACTGTTTTTT. The genes are TRBV7-2 and TRBJ1-4, with D tentatively TRBD1 (5 bases). The CDR3 runs to 14 residues. V lost 3 bases, J lost 7 bases, and 12 bases lay in between. Germline loops: CDR1 SGHTA, CDR2 FQGNSA.